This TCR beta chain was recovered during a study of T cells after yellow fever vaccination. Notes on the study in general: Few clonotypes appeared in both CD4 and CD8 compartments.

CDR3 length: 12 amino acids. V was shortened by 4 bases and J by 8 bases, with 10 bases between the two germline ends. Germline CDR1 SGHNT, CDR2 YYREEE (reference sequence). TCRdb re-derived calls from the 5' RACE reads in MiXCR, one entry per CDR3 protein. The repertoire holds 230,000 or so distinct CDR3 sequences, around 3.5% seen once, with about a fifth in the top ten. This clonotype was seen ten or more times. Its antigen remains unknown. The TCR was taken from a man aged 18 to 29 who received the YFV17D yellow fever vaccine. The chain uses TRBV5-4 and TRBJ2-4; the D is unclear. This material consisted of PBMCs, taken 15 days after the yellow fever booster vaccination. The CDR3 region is CASSLPGDIQYF. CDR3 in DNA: TGTGCCAGCAGCCTTCCTGGGGACATTCAGTACTTC.